One and the same sample provided the 6 T cell receptor beta chains below, sequenced in a study of T cell responses to AZD1222 COVID-19 vaccine. Sequenced by immunoSEQ multiplex PCR; TCRdb stores in-frame clones only, minus some. The top ten clones hold more than 3% of a sample with some 110,000 clones, 70% to 90% of them seen once. The sample here was peripheral blood, taken on day 0 of MenACWY control vaccination. The receptor source for this set is an adult in good health.

The J gene is TRBJ1-5, the V gene TRBV19; 7 bases are shared with TRBD1. Germline V CDR1 and CDR2: LNHDA, SQIVND (reference sequence). V dropped 6 bases and J dropped 0; count of bases not matched to a gene: 14. CDR3 length: 18 amino acids. CDR3 in DNA: TGTGCCAGTAGGACCCGGGACAGCCTCATTCATAGCAATCAGCCCCAGCATTTT. It codes for CASRTRDSLIHSNQPQHF.

This chain uses TRBV5-4 with TRBJ1-6, with TRBD1 matching over 9 bases. Germline trimming cut 4 bases from V and 5 bases from J; bases unmatched to any gene: 1. The length of the CDR3 is 14 residues. CDR1 is SGHNT, CDR2 YYREEE, per germline (reference sequence). The DNA of the CDR3 is TGTGCCAGCAGCCGGACAGGGGATAATTCACCCCTCCACTTT. This encodes CASSRTGDNSPLHF.

The chain employs TRBV11-2 and TRBJ2-3; a possible D gene is TRBD2 (5 bases). Germline loops: CDR1 SGHAT, CDR2 FQNNGV. This CDR3 has 14 residues. Trimming removed 4 bases from V and 8 bases from J, with 16 bases in between. The CDR3 DNA reads TGTGCCAGCAGCTCCTTTTCTAGTGCGGGTACGCAGTATTTT. Protein: CASSSFSSAGTQYF. The full variable domain, its missing parts supplied by reference TRBV11-2 and TRBJ2-3, is EAGVAQSPRYKIIEKRQSVAFWCNPISGHATLYWYQQILGQGPKLLIQFQNNGVVDDSQLPKDRFSAERLKGVDSTLKIQPAKLEDSAVYLCASSSFSSAGTQYFGPGTRLTVL.

V is TRBV19 and J is TRBJ1-2; TRBD1 matches at 7 bases. J lost 4 bases, V lost 7 bases, and 18 bases had no gene match. Germline V gene sequence: CDR1 LNHDA, CDR2 SQIVND (reference sequence). The CDR3 length is 17 residues. The CDR3 loop is CASTDLNRDRASYGYTF. CDR3 nucleotide sequence: TGTGCCAGTACCGATCTCAACCGGGACAGAGCTTCCTATGGCTACACCTTC.

The chain uses TRBV7-3 and TRBJ2-7; D perhaps matches TRBD2 (6 bases). Germline loops: CDR1 SGHTA, CDR2 FQGTGA. V gave up 2 bases and J gave up 6 bases, with 20 bases separating them. This CDR3 contains 16 residues. CDR3 region: CASSLAPRGRGGEQYF. In DNA form, the CDR3 reads TGTGCCAGCAGCTTAGCTCCCCGCGGACGGGGAGGCGAGCAGTACTTC.

This clone appeared many times. The genes are TRBV4-1 and TRBJ1-3, with a possible D match to TRBD1 (6 bases). CDR1 MGHRA and CDR2 YSYEKL come from the germline V gene. The V and J ends lost 4 bases and 1 base respectively, with 11 bases between them. This CDR3 has 15 residues. The CDR3 here is CASSPGDWSGNTIYF. CDR3 nucleotides: TGCGCCAGCAGCCCAGGGGATTGGTCTGGAAACACCATATATTTT.